This TCR beta chain was recorded in a study of T cell responses to AZD1222 COVID-19 vaccine. Regarding the study as a whole: Following two doses of AZD1222, Spike-specific TCR breadth and depth rose. The study sampled repertoires only after the peak T cell response. Females made up more of the donors, who were largely white British, and clonal diversity may have come out too low.

The assay was immunoSEQ multiplex PCR, and TCRdb's table has in-frame clones only and misses some. In the table there are 130,000 or so clones, less than 95% of which are singletons. Comment on this clone: The antigen is unknown.

Trimming took 0 bases from V and 13 from J; bases not matched to a gene: 9. The CDR3 totals 15 residues. Germline V gene sequence: CDR1 LGHNT, CDR2 FRNRAP. The chain carries TRBV12-5 and TRBJ1-6; 7 nucleotides match TRBD1. The sample in question was peripheral blood, obtained on day 0 of AZD1222 vaccination. This clonotype was obtained from an adult in good health. Here the CDR3 reads CASGLVETGNDPLHF. For the CDR3, the DNA is TGTGCTAGTGGTTTGGTTGAGACAGGGAACGACCCCCTCCACTTT. Together with reference TRBV12-5 and TRBJ1-6, the CDR3 gives the full variable domain: DARVTQTPRHKVTEMGQEVTMRCQPILGHNTVFWYRQTMMQGLELLAYFRNRAPLDDSGMPKDRFSAEMPDATLATLKIQPSEPRDSAVYFCASGLVETGNDPLHFGNGTRLTVT.